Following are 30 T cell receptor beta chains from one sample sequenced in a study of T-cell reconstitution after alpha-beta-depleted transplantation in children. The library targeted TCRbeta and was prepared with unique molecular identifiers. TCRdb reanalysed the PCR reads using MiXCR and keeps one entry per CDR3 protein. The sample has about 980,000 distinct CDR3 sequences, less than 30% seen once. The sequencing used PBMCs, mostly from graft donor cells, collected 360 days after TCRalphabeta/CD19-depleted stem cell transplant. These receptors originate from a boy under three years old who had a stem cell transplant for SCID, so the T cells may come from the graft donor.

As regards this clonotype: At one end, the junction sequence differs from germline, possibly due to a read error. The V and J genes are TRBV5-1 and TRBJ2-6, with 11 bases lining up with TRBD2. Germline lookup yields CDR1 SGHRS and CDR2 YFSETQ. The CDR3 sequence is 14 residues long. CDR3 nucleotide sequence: TGCGCCAGCAGCTCTAAGGCTAGCGGGGGGACCGTGGCTTTC. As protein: CASSSKASGGTVAF.

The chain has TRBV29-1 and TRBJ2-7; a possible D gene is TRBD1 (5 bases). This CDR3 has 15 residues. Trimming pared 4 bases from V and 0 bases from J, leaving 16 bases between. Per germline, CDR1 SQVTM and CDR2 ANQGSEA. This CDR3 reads CSVVPETASSYEQYF. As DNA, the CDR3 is TGCAGCGTTGTACCCGAGACAGCTAGCTCCTACGAGCAGTACTTC.

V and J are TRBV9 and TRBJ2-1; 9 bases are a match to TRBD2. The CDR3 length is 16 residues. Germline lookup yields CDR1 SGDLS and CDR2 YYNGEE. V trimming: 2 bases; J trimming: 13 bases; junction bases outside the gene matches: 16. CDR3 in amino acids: CASSVVSSGARTAQFF. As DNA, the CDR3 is TGTGCCAGCAGCGTGGTTTCTAGCGGGGCCCGGACGGCACAGTTCTTC.

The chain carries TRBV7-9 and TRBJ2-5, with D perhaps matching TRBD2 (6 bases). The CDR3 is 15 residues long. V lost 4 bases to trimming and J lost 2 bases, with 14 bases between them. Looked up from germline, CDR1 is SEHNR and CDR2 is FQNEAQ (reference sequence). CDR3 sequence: CASSSERVLQETQYF. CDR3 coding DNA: TGTGCCAGCAGCTCCGAGCGGGTGCTACAAGAGACCCAGTACTTC. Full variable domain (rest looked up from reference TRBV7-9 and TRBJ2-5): DTGVSQNPRHKITKRGQNVTFRCDPISEHNRLYWYRQTLGQGPEFLTYFQNEAQLEKSRLLSDRFSAERPKGSFSTLEIQRTEQGDSAMYLCASSSERVLQETQYFGPGTRLLVL.

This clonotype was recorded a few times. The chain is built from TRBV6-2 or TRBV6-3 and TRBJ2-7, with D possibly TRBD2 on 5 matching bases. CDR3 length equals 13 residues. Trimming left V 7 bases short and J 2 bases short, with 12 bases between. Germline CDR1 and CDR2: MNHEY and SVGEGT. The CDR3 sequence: CASISGVPYEQYF. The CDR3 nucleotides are TGTGCCAGCATATCCGGGGTTCCCTACGAGCAGTACTTC.

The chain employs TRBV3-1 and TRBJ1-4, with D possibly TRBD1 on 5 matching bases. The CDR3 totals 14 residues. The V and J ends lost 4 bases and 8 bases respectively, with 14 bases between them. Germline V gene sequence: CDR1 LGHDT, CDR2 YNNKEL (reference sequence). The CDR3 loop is CASSPVRESEKLFF. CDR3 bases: TGTGCCAGCAGCCCCGTCAGGGAGAGCGAAAAACTGTTTTTT.

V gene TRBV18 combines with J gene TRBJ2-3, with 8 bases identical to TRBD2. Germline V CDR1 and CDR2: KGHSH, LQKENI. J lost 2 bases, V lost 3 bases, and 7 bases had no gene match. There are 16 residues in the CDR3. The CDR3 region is CASSPAVAGFTDTQYF. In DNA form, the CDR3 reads TGTGCCAGCTCACCCGCGGTAGCGGGGTTCACAGATACGCAGTATTTT.

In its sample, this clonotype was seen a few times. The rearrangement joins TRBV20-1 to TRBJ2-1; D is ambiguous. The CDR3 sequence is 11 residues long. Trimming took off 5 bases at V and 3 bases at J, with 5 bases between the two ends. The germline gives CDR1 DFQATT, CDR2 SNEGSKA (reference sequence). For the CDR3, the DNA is TGCAGTGCTCGATTCTACAATGAGCAGTTCTTC. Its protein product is CSARFYNEQFF.

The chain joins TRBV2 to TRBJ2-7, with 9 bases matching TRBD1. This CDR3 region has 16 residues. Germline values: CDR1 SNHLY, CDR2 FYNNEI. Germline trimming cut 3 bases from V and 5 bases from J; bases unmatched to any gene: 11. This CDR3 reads CASSDLQGAILNEQYF. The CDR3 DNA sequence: TGTGCCAGCAGTGATCTACAGGGGGCAATTCTCAACGAGCAGTACTTC.

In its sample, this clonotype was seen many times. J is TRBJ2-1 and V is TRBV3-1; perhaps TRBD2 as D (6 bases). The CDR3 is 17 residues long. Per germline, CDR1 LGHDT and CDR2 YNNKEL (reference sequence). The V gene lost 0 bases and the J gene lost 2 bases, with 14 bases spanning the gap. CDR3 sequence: CASSQDSTSGPYNEQFF. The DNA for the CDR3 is TGTGCCAGCAGCCAAGACTCGACTAGTGGCCCCTACAATGAGCAGTTCTTC.

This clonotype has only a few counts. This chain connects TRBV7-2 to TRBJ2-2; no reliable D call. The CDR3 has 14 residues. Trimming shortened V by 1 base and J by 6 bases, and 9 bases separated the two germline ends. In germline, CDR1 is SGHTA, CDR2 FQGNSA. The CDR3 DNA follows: TGTGCCAGCAGCTTAGACCCCTTCCCCGGGGAGCTGTTTTTT. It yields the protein CASSLDPFPGELFF. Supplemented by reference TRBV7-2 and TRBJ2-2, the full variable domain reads GAGVSQSPSNKVTEKGKDVELRCDPISGHTALYWYRQSLGQGLEFLIYFQGNSAPDKSGLPSDRFSAERTGGSVSTLTIQRTQQEDSAVYLCASSLDPFPGELFFGEGSRLTVL.

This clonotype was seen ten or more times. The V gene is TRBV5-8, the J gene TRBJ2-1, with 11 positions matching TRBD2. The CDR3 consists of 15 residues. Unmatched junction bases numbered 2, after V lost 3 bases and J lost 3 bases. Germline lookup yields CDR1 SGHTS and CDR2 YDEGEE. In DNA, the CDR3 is TGTGCCAGCAGCTGGGGGACTAGCGGCTACAATGAGCAGTTCTTC. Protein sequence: CASSWGTSGYNEQFF.

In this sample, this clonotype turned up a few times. In nucleotides, the CDR3 is TGCAGCGTTGGTGGGGGACATCAGAACACTGAAGCTTTCTTT. Translation gives CSVGGGHQNTEAFF. The V call is TRBV29-1, the J call TRBJ1-1, with D perhaps matching TRBD1 (6 bases). V lost 4 bases and J 1 base, leaving 13 bases between the germline ends. The germline V gene has CDR1 SQVTM and CDR2 ANQGSEA. The CDR3 extends over 14 amino acids.

CDR3 DNA sequence: TGTGCCATCAGTAGCGGGGGCCGCACAGATACGCAGTATTTT. Translated: CAISSGGRTDTQYF. The V gene is TRBV10-3, the J gene TRBJ2-3, with 8 bases matching TRBD2. CDR1 is ENHRY, CDR2 SYGVKD, per germline. The ends lost 5 bases at V and 1 base at J; junction bases unmatched: 2. CDR3 length: 14 residues.

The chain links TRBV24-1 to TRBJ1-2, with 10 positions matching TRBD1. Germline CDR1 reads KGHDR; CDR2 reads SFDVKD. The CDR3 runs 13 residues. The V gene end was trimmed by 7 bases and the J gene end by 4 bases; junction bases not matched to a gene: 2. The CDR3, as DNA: TGTGCCACCAGCCGGGACAGGGGCTATGGCTACACCTTC. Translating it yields CATSRDRGYGYTF.

CDR3 sequence (DNA): TGCGCCAGCAGCTTGTGGGAGGGCCCTGGGGCCAACGTCCTGACTTTC. Its translation is CASSLWEGPGANVLTF. The chain recombines TRBV5-1 with TRBJ2-6; 7 bases map to TRBD2. This CDR3 spans 16 amino acids. Germline values: CDR1 SGHRS, CDR2 YFSETQ. Trimming cost V 1 base and J 2 bases; bases outside gene matches: 3.

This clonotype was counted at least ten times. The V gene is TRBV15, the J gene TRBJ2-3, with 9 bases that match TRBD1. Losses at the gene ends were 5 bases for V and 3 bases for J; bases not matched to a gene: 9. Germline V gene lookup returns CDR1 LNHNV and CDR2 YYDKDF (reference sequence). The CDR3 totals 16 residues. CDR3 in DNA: TGTGCCACCAGCGAAAAGGGACAGGGCATGACAGATACGCAGTATTTT. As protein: CATSEKGQGMTDTQYF.

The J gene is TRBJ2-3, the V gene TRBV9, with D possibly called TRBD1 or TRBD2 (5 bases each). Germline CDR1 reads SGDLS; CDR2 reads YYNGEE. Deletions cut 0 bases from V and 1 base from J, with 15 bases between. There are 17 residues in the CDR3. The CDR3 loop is CASSVEGTPHGTDTQYF. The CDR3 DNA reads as TGTGCCAGCAGCGTAGAGGGGACCCCGCACGGCACAGATACGCAGTATTTT.

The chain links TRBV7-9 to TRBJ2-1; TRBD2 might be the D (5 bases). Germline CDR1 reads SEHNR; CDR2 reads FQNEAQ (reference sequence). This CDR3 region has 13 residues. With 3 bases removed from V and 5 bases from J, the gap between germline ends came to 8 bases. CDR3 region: CASSFERNNEQFF. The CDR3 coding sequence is TGTGCCAGCAGCTTTGAGCGGAACAATGAGCAGTTCTTC.

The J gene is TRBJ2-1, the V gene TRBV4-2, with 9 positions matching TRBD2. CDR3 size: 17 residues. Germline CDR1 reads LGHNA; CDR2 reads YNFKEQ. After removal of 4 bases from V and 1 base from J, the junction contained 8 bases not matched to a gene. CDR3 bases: TGTGCCAGCAGCCCCCAACTAGCGGGCCCTTCCTACAATGAGCAGTTCTTC. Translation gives CASSPQLAGPSYNEQFF.

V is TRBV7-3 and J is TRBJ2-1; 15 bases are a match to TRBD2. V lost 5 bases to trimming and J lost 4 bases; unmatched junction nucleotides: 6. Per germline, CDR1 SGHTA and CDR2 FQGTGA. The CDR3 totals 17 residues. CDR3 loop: CASSKQGLAGGYNEQFF. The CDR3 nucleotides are TGTGCCAGCAGCAAACAGGGACTAGCGGGGGGATACAATGAGCAGTTCTTC. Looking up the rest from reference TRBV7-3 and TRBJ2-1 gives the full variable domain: GAGVSQTPSNKVTEKGKYVELRCDPISGHTALYWYRQSLGQGPEFLIYFQGTGAADDSGLPNDRFFAVRPEGSVSTLKIQRTERGDSAVYLCASSKQGLAGGYNEQFFGPGTRLTVL.

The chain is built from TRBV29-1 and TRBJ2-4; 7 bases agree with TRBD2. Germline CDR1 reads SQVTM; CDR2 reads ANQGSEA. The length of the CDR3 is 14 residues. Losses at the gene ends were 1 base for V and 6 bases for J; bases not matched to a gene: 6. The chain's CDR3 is CSVEVGGEGNIQYF. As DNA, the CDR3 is TGCAGCGTTGAAGTGGGAGGGGAGGGAAACATTCAGTACTTC.

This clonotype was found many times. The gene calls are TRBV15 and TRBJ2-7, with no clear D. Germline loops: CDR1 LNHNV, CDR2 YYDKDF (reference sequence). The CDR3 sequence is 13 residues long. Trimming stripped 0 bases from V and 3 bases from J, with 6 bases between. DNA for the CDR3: TGTGCCACCAGCAGAGATGGGAACTACGAGCAGTACTTC. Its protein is CATSRDGNYEQYF.

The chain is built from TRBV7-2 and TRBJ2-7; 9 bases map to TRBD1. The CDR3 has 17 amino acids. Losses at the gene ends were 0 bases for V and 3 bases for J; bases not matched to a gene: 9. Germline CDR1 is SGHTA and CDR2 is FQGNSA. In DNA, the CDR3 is TGTGCCAGCAGCTTAGCCGGGACAGGGCCCGGACTCTACGAGCAGTACTTC. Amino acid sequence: CASSLAGTGPGLYEQYF.

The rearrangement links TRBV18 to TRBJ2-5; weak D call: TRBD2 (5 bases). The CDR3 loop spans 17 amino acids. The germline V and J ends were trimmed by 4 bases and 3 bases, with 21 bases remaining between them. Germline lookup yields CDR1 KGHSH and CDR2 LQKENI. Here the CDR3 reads CASSLLIRATEEETQYF. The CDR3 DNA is TGTGCCAGCTCACTCCTAATCCGGGCCACGGAGGAAGAGACCCAGTACTTC.

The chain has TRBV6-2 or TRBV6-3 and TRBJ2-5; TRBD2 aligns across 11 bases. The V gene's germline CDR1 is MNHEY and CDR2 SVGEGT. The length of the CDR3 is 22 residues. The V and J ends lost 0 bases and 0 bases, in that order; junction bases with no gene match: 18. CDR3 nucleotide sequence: TGTGCCAGCAGTTACTCGGCCCCGCTAGCGGGGGGCCTTCGTAGGAACCAAGAGACCCAGTACTTC. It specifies CASSYSAPLAGGLRRNQETQYF.

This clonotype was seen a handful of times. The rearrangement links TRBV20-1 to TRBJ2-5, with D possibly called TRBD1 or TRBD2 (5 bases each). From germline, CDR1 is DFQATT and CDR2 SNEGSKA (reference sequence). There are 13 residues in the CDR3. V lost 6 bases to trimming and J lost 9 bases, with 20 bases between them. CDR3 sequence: CSAIEMRGSSQYF. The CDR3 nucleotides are TGCAGTGCCATAGAGATGAGGGGTTCTTCCCAGTACTTC.

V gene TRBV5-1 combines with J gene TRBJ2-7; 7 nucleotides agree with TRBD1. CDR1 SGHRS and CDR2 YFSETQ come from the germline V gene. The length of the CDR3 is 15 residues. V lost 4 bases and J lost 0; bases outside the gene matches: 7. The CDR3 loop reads CASSTGQPNSYEQYF. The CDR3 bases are TGCGCCAGCAGCACGGGACAGCCCAACTCCTACGAGCAGTACTTC.

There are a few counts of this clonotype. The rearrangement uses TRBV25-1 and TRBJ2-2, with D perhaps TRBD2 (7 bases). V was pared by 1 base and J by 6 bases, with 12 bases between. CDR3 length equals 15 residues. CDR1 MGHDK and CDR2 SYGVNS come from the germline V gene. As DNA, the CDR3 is TGTGCCAGCAGTGAATGGGGGGGGCTAGCCGGGGAGCTGTTTTTT. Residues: CASSEWGGLAGELFF.

The CDR3 is CASSSGTVNSPLHF. The CDR3 coding sequence is TGTGCCAGCAGCTCCGGGACAGTCAATTCACCCCTCCACTTT. This chain joins TRBV6-1 and TRBJ1-6; 7 positions match TRBD1. The CDR3 is made up of 14 amino acids. With 6 bases clipped from V and 7 bases from J, the junction kept 6 bases outside the gene matches. Germline V gene lookup returns CDR1 MNHNS and CDR2 SASEGT.